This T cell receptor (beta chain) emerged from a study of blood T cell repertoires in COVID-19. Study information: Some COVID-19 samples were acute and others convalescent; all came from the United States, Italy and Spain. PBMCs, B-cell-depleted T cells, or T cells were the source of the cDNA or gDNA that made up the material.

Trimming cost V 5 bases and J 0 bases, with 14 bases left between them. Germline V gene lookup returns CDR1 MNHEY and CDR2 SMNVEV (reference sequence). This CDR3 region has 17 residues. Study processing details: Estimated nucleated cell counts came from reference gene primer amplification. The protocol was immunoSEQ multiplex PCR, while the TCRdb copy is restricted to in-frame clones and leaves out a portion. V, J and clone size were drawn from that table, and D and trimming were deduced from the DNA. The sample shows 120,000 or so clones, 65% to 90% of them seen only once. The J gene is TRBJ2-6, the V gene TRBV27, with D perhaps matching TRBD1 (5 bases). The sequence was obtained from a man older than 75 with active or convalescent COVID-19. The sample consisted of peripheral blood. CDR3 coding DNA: TGTGCCAGCAGTCCCCCCCGACAGCTCTCTGGGGCCAACGTCCTGACTTTC. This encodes CASSPPRQLSGANVLTF.